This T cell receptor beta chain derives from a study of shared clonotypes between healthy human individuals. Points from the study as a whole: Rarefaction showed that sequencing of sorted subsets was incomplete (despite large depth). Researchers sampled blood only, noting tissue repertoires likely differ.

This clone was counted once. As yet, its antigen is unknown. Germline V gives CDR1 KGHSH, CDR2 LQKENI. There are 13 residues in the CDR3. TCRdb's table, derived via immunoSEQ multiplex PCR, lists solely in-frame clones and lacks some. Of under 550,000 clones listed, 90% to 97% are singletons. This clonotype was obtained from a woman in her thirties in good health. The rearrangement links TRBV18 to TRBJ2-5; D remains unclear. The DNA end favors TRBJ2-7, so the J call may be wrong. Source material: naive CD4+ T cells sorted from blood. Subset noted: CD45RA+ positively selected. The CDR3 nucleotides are TGTGCCAGCTCACCACCGGGCAGAAGCGAGCAGTACTTC. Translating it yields CASSPPGRSEQYF.